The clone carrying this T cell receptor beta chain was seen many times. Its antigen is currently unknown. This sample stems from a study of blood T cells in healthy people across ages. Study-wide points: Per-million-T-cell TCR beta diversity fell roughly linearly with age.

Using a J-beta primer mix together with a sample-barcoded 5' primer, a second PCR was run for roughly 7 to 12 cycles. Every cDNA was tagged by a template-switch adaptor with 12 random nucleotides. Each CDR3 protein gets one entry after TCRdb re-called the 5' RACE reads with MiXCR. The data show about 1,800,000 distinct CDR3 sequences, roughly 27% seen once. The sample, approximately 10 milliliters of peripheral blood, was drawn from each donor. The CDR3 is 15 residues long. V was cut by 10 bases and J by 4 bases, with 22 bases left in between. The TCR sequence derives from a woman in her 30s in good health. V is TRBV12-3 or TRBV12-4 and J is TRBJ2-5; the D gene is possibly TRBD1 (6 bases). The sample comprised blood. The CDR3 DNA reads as TGTGCCATCAACCATCAGGACAGCGCATTAGAGACCCAGTACTTC. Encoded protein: CAINHQDSALETQYF.